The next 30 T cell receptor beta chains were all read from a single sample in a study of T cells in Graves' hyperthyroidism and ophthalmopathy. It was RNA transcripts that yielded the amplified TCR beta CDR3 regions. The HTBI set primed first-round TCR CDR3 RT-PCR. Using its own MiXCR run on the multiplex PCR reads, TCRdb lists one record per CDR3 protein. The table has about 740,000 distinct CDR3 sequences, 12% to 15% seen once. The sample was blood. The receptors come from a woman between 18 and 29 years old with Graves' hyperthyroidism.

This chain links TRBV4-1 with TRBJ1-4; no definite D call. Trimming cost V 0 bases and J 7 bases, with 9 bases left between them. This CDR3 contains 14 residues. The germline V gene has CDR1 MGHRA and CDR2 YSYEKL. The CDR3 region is CASSQEGLGEKLFF. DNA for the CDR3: TGCGCCAGCAGCCAAGAGGGTCTAGGTGAAAAACTGTTTTTT.

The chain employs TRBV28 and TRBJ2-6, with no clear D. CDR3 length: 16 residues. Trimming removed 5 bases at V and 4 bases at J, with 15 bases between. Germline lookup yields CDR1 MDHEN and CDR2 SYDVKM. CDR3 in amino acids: CASSPKAFYGANVLTF. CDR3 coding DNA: TGTGCCAGCAGTCCGAAGGCGTTTTACGGGGCCAACGTCCTGACTTTC.

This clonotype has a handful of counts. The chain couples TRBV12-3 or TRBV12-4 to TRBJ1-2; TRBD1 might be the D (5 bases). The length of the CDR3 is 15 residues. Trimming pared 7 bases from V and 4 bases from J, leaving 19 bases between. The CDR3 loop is CASTLRGVPSYGYTF. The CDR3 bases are TGTGCCAGCACCCTAAGGGGTGTTCCTTCCTATGGCTACACCTTC.

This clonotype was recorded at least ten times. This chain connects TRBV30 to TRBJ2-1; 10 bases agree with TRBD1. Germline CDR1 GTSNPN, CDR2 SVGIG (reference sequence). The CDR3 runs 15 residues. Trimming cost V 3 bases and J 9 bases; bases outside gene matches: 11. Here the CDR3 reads CAWSPGTGAGSEQFF. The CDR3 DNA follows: TGTGCCTGGAGCCCCGGGACAGGGGCTGGAAGTGAGCAGTTCTTC.

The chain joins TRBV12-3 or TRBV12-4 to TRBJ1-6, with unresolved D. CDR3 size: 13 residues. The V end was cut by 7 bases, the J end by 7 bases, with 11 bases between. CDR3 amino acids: CASTSPTNSPLHF. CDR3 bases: TGTGCCAGCACCTCCCCCACAAATTCACCCCTCCACTTT.

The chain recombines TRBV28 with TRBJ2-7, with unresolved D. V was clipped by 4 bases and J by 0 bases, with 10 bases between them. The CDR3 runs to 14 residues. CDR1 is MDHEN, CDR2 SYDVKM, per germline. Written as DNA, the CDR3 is TGTGCCAGCAGTTCCCCCGGAGCCTCCTACGAGCAGTACTTC. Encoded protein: CASSSPGASYEQYF.

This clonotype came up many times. CDR3 nucleotide sequence: TGCAGTGCCGAGGACACGCGACAGGTTCTTCTTCTAGGGGAGACCCAGTACTTC. Amino acid sequence: CSAEDTRQVLLLGETQYF. The V and J genes are TRBV20-1 and TRBJ2-5; D is perhaps TRBD1 (6 bases). Between the trimmed V and J ends, which lost 6 bases and 5 bases, there was a span of 31 bases. Germline CDR1 and CDR2: DFQATT and SNEGSKA (reference sequence). The CDR3 loop spans 18 amino acids.

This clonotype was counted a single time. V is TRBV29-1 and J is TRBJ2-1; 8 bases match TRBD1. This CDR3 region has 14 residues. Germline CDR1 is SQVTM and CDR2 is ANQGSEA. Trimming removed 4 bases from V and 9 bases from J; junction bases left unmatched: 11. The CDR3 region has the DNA TGCAGCGTTGGAGGACAGGGTTATATTAGTGAGCAGTTCTTC. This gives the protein CSVGGQGYISEQFF.

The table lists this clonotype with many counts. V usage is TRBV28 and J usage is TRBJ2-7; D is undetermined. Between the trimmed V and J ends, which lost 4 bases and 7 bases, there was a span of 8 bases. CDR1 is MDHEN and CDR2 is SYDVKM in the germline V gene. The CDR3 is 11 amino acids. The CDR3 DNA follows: TGTGCCAGCAGTTCCCGTTGGGAGCAGTACTTC. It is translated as CASSSRWEQYF.

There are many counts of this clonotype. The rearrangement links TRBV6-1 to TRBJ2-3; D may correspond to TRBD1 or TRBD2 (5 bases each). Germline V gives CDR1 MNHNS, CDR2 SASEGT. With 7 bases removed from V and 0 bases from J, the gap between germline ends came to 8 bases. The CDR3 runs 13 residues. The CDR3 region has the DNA TGTGCCAGCACACGGGACAGCACAGATACGCAGTATTTT. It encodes CASTRDSTDTQYF.

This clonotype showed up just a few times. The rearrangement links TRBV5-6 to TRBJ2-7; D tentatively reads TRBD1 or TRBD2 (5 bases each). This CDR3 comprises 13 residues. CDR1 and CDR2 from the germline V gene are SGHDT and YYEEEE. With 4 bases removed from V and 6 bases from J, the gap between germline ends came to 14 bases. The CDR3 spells CASSGVGPGEQYF. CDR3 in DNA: TGTGCCAGCAGCGGCGTGGGACCAGGCGAGCAGTACTTC.

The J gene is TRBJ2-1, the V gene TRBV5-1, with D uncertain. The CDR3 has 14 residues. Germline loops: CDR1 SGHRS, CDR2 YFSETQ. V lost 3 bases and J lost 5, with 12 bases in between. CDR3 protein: CASSWVNPDNEQFF. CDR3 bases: TGCGCCAGCAGCTGGGTCAATCCGGACAATGAGCAGTTCTTC.

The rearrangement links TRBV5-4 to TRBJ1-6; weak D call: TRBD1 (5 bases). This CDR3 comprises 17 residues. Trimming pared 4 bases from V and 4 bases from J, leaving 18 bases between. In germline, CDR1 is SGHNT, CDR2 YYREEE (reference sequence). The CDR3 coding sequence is TGTGCCAGCAGCCGAGGGGCCCTGCCGGGTTATAATTCACCCCTCCACTTT. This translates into CASSRGALPGYNSPLHF.

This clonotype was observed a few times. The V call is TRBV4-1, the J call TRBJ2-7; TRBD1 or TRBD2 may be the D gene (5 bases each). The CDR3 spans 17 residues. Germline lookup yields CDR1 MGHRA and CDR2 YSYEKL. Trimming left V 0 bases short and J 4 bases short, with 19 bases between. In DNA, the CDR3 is TGCGCCAGCAGCCAAGATGCGTACCTCGGGGCAGGGTACGAGCAGTACTTC. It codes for CASSQDAYLGAGYEQYF.

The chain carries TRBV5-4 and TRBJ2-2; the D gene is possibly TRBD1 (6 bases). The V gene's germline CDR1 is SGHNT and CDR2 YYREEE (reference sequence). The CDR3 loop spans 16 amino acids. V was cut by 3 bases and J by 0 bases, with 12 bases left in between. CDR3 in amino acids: CASSSARGTNTGELFF. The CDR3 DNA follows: TGTGCCAGCAGCTCGGCCAGGGGAACGAACACCGGGGAGCTGTTTTTT.

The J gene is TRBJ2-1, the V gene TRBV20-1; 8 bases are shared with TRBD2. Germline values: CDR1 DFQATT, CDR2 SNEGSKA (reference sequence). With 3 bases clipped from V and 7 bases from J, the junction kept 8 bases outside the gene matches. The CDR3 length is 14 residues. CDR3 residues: CSASNGGGRNEQFF. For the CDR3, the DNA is TGCAGTGCTAGTAACGGGGGGGGGAGAAATGAGCAGTTCTTC.

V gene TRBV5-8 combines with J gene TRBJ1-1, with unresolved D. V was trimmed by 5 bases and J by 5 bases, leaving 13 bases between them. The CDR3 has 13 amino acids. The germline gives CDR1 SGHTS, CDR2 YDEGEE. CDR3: CASRRGRRTEAFF. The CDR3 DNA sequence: TGTGCCAGCAGACGAGGGAGGAGGACTGAAGCTTTCTTT.

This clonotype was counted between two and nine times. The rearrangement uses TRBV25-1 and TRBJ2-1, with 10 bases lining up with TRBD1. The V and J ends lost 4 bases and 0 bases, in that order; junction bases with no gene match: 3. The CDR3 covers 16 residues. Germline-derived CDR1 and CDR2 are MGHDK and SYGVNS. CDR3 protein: CASSGQGALSYNEQFF. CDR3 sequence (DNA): TGTGCCAGCAGTGGACAGGGGGCCCTCTCCTACAATGAGCAGTTCTTC.

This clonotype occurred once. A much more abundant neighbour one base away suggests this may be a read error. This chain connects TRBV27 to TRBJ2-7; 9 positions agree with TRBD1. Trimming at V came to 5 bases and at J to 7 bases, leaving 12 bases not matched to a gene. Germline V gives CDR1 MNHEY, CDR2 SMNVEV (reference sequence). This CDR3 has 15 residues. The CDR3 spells CASSTPLQGAFEQYF. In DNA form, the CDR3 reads TGTGCCAGCAGTACCCCCCTACAGGGGGCGTTTGAGCAGTACTTC.

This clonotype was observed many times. CDR3 sequence: CASSLGQETGELFF. The DNA for the CDR3 is TGTGCCAGCAGCTTAGGCCAGGAGACGGGGGAGCTGTTTTTT. The chain joins TRBV7-9 to TRBJ2-2, with unresolved D. Germline loops: CDR1 SEHNR, CDR2 FQNEAQ (reference sequence). Trimming took 1 base from V and 8 from J, leaving 11 bases between them. The CDR3 is 14 amino acids. Looking up the rest from reference TRBV7-9 and TRBJ2-2 gives the full variable domain: DTGVSQNPRHKITKRGQNVTFRCDPISEHNRLYWYRQTLGQGPEFLTYFQNEAQLEKSRLLSDRFSAERPKGSFSTLEIQRTEQGDSAMYLCASSLGQETGELFFGEGSRLTVL.

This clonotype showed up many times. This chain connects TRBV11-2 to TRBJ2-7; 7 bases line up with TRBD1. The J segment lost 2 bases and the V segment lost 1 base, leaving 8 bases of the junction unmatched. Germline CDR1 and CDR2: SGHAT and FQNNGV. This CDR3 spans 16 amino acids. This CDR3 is CASSLARDSVPYEQYF. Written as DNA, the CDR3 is TGTGCCAGCAGCTTAGCCCGGGACAGCGTTCCCTACGAGCAGTACTTC.

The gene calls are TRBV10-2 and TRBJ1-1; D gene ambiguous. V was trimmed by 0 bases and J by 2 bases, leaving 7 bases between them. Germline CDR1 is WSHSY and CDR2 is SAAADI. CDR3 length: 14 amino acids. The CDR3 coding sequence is TGCGCCAGCAGTGAGTCGAAGTACAACACTGAAGCTTTCTTT. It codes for CASSESKYNTEAFF.

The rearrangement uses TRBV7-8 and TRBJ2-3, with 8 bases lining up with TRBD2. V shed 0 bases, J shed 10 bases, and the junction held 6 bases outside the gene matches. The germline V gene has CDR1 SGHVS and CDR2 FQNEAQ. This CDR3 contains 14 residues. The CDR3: CASSLATSAGSQYF. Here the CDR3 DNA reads TGTGCCAGCAGCTTAGCGACTAGCGCGGGATCGCAGTATTTT.

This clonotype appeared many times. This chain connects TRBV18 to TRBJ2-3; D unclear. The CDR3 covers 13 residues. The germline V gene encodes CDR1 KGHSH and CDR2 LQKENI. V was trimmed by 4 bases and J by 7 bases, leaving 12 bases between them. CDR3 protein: CASSLWTLNTQYF. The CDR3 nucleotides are TGTGCCAGCTCACTTTGGACCTTAAATACGCAGTATTTT.

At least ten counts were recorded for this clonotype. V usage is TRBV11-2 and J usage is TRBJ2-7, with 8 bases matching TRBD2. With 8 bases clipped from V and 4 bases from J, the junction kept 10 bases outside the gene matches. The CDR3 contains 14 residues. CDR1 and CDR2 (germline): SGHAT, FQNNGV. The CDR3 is CASLKPGGGYEQYF. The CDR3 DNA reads TGTGCCAGCCTTAAACCCGGCGGGGGGTACGAGCAGTACTTC.

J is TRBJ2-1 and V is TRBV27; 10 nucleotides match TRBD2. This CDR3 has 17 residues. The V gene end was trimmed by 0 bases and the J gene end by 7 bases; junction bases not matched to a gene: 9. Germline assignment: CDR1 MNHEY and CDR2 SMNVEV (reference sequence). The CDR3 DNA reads TGTGCCAGCAGTTTATCTGTTCTAGCGGGAGTGGTGAATGAGCAGTTCTTC. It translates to CASSLSVLAGVVNEQFF.

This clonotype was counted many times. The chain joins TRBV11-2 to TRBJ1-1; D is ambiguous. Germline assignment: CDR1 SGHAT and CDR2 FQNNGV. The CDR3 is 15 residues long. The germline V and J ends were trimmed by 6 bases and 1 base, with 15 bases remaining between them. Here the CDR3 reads CASRQPGRKNTEAFF. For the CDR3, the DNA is TGTGCCAGCAGGCAGCCGGGTCGGAAGAACACTGAAGCTTTCTTT.

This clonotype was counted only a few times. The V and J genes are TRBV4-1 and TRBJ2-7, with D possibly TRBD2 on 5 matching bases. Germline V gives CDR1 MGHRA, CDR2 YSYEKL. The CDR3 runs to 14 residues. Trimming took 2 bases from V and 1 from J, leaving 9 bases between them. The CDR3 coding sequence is TGCGCCAGCAGCCAACCAGCGGTATCCTACGAGCAGTACTTC. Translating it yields CASSQPAVSYEQYF.

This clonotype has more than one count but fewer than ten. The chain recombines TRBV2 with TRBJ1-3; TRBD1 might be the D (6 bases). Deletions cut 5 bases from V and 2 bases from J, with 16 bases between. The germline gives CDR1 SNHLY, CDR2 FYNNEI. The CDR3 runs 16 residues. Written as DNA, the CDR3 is TGTGCCAGCAGTAAGGGTGGAGGGGGAGCTGGAAACACCATATATTTT. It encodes CASSKGGGGAGNTIYF.

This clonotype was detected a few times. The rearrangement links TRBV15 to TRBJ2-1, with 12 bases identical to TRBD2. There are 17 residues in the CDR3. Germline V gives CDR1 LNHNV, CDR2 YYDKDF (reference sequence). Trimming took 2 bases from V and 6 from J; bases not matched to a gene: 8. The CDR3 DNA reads TGTGCCACCAGCAGAAAGACTAGCGGGAGAATGTTCAATGAGCAGTTCTTC. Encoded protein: CATSRKTSGRMFNEQFF.